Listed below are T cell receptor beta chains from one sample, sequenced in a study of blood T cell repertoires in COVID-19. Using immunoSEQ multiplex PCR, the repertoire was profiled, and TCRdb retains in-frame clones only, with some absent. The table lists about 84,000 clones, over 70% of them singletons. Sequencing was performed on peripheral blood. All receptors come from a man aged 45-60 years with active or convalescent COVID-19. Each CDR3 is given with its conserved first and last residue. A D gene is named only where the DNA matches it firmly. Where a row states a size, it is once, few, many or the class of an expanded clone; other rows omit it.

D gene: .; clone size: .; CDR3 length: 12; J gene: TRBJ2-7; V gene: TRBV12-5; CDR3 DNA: TGTGCTAGTGGTTGGGCGACAGACGAGCAGTACTTC; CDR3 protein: CASGWATDEQYF
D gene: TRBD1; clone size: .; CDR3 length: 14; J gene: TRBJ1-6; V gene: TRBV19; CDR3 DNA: TGTGCCAGTAGTGGTACAGGGGATAATTCACCCCTCCACTTT; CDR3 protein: CASSGTGDNSPLHF
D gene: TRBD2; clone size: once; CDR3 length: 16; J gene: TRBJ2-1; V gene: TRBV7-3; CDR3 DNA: TGTGCCAGCAGCTTAGCGACTAGCGGGGGATACAATGAGCAGTTCTTC; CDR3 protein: CASSLATSGGYNEQFF
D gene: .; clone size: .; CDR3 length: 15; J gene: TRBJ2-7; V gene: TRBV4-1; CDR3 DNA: TGCGCCAGCAGCCAAGATGGAGGATTACCCTACGAGCAGTACTTC; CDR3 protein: CASSQDGGLPYEQYF
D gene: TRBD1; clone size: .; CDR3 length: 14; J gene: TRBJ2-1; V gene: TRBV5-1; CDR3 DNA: TGCGCCAGCAGCTTCCAGGGGGCGGGCAATGAGCAGTTCTTC; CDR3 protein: CASSFQGAGNEQFF
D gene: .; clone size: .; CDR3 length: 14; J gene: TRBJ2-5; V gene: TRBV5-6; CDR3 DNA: TGTGCCAGCACCCTCCCGACCCTAGAGGAGACCCAGTACTTC; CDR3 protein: CASTLPTLEETQYF
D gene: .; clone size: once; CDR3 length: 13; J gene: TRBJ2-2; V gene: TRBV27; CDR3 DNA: TGTGCCAGCAGTTTATCACGAGGTGGGGAGCTGTTTTTT; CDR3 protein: CASSLSRGGELFF
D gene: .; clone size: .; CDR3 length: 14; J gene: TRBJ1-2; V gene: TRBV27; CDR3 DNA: TGTGCCAGCAGTTCCCTTAGCTGGGACTATGGCTACACCTTC; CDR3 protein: CASSSLSWDYGYTF
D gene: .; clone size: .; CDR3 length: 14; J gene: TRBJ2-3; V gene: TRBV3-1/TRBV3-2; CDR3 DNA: TGTGCCAGCAGCCAGGAAGGGGTCACAGATACGCAGTATTTT; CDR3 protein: CASSQEGVTDTQYF
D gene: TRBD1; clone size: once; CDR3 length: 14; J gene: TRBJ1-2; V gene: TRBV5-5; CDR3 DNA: TGTGCCAGCAGCTTGTCGACAGGGGGCGGAGGCTACACCTTC; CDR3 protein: CASSLSTGGGGYTF
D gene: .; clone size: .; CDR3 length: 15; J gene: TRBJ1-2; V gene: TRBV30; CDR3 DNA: TGTGCCTGGAGCCCCGGGGGGGATCGGGGGTATGGCTACACCTTC; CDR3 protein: CAWSPGGDRGYGYTF
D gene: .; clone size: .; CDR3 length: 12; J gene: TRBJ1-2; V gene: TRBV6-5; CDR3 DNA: TGTGCCAGCGGGGAGGGCGCCTATGGCTACACCTTC; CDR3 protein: CASGEGAYGYTF
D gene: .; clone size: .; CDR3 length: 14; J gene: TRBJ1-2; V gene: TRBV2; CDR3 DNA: TGTGCCAGCTGCCGGGACCCAGGGGCGTATGGCTACACCTTC; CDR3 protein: CASCRDPGAYGYTF
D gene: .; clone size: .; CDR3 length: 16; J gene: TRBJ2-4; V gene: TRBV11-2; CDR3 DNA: TGTGCCAGCAGCCCCTCGACCAGGCTAGCCAAAAACATTCAGTACTTC; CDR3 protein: CASSPSTRLAKNIQYF
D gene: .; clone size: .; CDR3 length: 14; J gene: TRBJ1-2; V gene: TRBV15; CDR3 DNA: TGTGCCACCAGCCTGAACCGGGACAAATATGGCTACACCTTC; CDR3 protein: CATSLNRDKYGYTF
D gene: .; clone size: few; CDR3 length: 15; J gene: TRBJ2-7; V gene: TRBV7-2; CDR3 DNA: TGTGCCAGCAGCCCAAGCAGCGGATCAACCTACGAGCAGTACTTC; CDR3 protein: CASSPSSGSTYEQYF
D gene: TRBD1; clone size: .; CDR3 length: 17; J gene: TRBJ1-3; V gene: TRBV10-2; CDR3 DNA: TGCGCCAGCAGTGCCAGCATAGACAGGGTCTCTGGAAACACCATATATTTT; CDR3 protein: CASSASIDRVSGNTIYF
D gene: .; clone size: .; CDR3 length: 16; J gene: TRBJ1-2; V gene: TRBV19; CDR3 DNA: TGTGCCAGTACCGCCCGGGGGGGGCAGGGCAACTATGGCTACACCTTC; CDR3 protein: CASTARGGQGNYGYTF
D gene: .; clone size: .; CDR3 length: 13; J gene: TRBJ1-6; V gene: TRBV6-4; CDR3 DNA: TGTGCCAGCAGTGAGGTGCGGGGATCACCCCTCCACTTT; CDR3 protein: CASSEVRGSPLHF
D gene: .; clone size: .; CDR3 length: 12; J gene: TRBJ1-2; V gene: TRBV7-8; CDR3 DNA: TGTGCCAGCAGCTTAGTTCGGGGTGGCTACACCTTC; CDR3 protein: CASSLVRGGYTF
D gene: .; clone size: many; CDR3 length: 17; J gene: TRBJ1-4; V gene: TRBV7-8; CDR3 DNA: TGTGCCAGCAGCTTACGTGGCGGGGGGGCGAGGAATGAAAAACTGTTTTTT; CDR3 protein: CASSLRGGGARNEKLFF
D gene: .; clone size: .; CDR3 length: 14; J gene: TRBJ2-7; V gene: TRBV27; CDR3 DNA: TGTGCCAGCAGCCCAACAGCGGGCGAACTTGGGCAGTACTTC; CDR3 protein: CASSPTAGELGQYF
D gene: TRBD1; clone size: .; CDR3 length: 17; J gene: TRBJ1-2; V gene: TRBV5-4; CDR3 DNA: TGTGCCAGCAGCTTGGCCCCAAAAACAGGGGTAAACTATGGCTACACCTTC; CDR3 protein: CASSLAPKTGVNYGYTF
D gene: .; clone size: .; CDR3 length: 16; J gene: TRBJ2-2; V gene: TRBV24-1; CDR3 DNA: TGTGCCACCAGTGATGGTACAGGGCTGGGGGCCGGGGAGCTGTTTTTT; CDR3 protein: CATSDGTGLGAGELFF
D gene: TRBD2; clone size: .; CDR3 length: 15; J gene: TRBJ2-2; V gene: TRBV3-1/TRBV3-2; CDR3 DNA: TGTGCCAGCAGCCAATTTCTAGCGGGGGACGGGGAGCTGTTTTTT; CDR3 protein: CASSQFLAGDGELFF
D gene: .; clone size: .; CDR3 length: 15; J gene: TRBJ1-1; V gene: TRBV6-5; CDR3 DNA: TGTGCCAGCAGGCTTTCGGGGGGGGAGAACACTGAAGCTTTCTTT; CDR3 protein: CASRLSGGENTEAFF
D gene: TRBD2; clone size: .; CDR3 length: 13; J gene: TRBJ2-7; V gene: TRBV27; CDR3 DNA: TGTGCCAGCAGTTTCGCTAGCGGGGGCGAGCAGTACTTC; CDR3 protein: CASSFASGGEQYF
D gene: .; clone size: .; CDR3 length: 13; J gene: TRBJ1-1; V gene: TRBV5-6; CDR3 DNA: TGTGCCAGCAGCTTGTTGGGCCGCACTGAAGCTTTCTTT; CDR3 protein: CASSLLGRTEAFF
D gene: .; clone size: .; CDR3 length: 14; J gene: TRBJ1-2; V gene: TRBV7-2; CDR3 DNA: TGTGCCAGCAGCTTAGACGGGAGCAACTATGGCTACACCTTC; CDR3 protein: CASSLDGSNYGYTF
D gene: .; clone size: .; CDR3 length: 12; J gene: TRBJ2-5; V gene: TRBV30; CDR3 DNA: TGTGCCTGGAATCCCGGGGGAGAGACCCAGTACTTC; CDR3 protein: CAWNPGGETQYF
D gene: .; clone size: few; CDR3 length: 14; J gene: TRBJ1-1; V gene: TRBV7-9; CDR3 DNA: TGTGCCAGCAGCGGATCCACAGGGTACACTGAAGCTTTCTTT; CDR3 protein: CASSGSTGYTEAFF
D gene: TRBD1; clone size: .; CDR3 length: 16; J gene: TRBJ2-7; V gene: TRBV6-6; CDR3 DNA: TGTGCCAGCAGTTCCCTTACAGGGGCCGCACCGTACGAGCAGTACTTC; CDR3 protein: CASSSLTGAAPYEQYF
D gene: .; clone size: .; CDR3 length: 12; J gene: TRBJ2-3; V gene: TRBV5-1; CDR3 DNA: TGCGCCAGCAGCTTAGGAGGGGATACGCAGTATTTT; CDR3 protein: CASSLGGDTQYF
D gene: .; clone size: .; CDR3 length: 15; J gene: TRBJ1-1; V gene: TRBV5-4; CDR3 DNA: TGTGCCAGCAGCCTCGGGGGGGTGATCGCCACTGAAGCTTTCTTT; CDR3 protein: CASSLGGVIATEAFF
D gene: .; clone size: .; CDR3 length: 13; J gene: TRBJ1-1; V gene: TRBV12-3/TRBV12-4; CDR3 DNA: TGTGCCAGCATTACGGACACGAACACTGAAGCTTTCTTT; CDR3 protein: CASITDTNTEAFF
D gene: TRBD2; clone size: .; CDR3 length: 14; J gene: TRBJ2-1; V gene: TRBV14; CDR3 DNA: TGTGCCAGCAGCCCCTGGGGGGGGTACAATGAGCAGTTCTTC; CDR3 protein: CASSPWGGYNEQFF
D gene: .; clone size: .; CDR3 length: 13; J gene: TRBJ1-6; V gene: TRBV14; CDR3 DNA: TGTGCCAGCAGCCAAGAACACAATTCACCCCTCCACTTT; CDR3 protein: CASSQEHNSPLHF
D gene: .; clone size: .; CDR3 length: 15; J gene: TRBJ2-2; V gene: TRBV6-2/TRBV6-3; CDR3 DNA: TGTGCCAGCAGTTACTCTGGCCAGGGTCCCGGGGAGCTGTTTTTT; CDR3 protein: CASSYSGQGPGELFF
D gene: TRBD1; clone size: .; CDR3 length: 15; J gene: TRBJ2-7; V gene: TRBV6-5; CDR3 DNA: TGTGCCAGCAGTTACTCTGCCACTGAGGGGGCGAAGGGGTACTTC; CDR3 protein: CASSYSATEGAKGYF
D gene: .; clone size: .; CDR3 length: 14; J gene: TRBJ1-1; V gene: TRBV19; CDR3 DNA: TGTGCCAGTAGTATCGCGTCCGCGAACACTGAAGCTTTCTTT; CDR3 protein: CASSIASANTEAFF
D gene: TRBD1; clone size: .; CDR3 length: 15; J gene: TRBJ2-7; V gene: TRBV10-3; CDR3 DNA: TGTGCCACCCTGGGACAGGGAATCCTCTCCTACGAGCAGTACTTC; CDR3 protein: CATLGQGILSYEQYF
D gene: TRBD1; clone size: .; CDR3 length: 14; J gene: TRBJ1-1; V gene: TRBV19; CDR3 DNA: TGTGCCAGTAGAACGACAGGGTCGAACACTGAAGCTTTCTTT; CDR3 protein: CASRTTGSNTEAFF
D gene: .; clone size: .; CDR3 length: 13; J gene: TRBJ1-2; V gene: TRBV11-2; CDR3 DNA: TGTGCCAGCAGCCCCGGGGGAGTCTATGGCTACACCTTC; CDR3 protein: CASSPGGVYGYTF
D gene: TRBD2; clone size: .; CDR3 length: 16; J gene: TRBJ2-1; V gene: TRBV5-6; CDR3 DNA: TGTGCCAGCAGCTCCCCGGGGGAGGGTGTACAAAATGAGCAGTTCTTC; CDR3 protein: CASSSPGEGVQNEQFF
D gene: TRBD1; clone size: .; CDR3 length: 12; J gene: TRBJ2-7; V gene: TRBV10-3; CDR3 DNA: TGTGCCATCGGGGGACAGACCCACGAGCAGTACTTC; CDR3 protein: CAIGGQTHEQYF
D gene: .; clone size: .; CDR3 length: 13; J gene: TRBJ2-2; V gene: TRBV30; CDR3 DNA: TGTGCCTCCTCGCTGGCCGACACCGGGGAGCTGTTTTTT; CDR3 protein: CASSLADTGELFF
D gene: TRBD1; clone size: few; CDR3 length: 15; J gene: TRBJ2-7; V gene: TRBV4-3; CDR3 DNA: TGCGCCAGCAGCCACACCGGGACAGGCGCCTACGAGCAGTACTTC; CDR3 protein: CASSHTGTGAYEQYF
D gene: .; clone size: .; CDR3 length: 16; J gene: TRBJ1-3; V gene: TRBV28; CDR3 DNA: TGTGCCAGCAGTCATTCCCAGGGGTACGCTGGAAACACCATATATTTT; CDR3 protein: CASSHSQGYAGNTIYF
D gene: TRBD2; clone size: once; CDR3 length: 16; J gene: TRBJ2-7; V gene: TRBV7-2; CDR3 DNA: TGTGCCAGCAGCTCGCTAGCGGCCGTCCCCCCCTACGAGCAGTACTTC; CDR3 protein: CASSSLAAVPPYEQYF
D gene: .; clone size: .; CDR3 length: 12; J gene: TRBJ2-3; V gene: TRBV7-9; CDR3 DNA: TGTGCCACCTTGGCGAGCGCAGATACGCAGTATTTT; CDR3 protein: CATLASADTQYF
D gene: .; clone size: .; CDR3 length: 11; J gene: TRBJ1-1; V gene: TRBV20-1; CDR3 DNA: TGCAGTGCTACAGTGAACACTGAAGCTTTCTTT; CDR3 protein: CSATVNTEAFF
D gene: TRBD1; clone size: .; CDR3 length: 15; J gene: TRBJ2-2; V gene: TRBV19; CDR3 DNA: TGTGCCAGTAGTACCTCCGGGACAGGGTCTTTTAAGCTGTTTTTT; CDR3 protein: CASSTSGTGSFKLFF
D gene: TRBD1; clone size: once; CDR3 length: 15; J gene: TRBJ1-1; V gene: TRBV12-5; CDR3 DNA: TGTGCTAGTGGTTACAGGGGTGGGGGTAGCACTGAAGCTTTCTTT; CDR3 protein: CASGYRGGGSTEAFF
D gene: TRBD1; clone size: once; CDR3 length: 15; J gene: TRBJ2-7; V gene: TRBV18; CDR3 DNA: TGTGCCAGCTCACCAGTAGGGACAGGGGCCTACGAGCAGTACTTC; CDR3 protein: CASSPVGTGAYEQYF
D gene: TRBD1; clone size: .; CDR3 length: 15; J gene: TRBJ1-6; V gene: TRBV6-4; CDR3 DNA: TGTGCCAGCAGGATCCAGGGGGGAAATAATTCACCCCTCCACTTT; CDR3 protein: CASRIQGGNNSPLHF
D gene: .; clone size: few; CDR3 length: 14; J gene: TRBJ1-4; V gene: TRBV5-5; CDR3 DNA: TGTGCCAGCAGCGGGACACCACGAGGGGAAAAACTGTTTTTT; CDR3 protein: CASSGTPRGEKLFF
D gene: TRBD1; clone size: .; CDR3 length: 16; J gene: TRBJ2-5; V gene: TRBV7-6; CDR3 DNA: TGTGCCAGCAGCCTCAGGCGGACAGGGCTGGGGGAGACCCAGTACTTC; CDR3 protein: CASSLRRTGLGETQYF
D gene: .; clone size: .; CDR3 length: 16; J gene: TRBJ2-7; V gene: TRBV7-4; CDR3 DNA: TGTGCCAGCAGCCCGCGGGGACGGAAGAGCTCCTACGAGCAGTACTTC; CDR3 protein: CASSPRGRKSSYEQYF
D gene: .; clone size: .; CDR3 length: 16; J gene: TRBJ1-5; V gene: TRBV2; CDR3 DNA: TGTGCCAGCAGCGTCCAGGGGATGGATAGCAATCAGCCCCAGCATTTT; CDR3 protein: CASSVQGMDSNQPQHF